The subject of this entry is one T cell receptor (beta chain). Original data processing: Reference gene primer amplification gave nucleated cell count estimates. Clones were sequenced by immunoSEQ multiplex PCR, and TCRdb holds only the in-frame ones, with some missing. V, J and clone size reflect that table, while D and trimming were determined from the DNA. This sample has 61,000 or so clones, with 88% found just once. From germline, CDR1 is MNHNS and CDR2 SASEGT. The trim removed 3 bases at V and 12 bases at J, leaving 14 bases unmatched. CDR3 length: 14 residues. This entry comes from a study of blood T cell repertoires in COVID-19. Study summary: The United States, Italy and Spain supplied acute and convalescent COVID-19 samples. PBMCs, B-cell-depleted T cells, or T cells provided the cDNA or gDNA that made up the material.

The rearrangement links TRBV6-1 to TRBJ2-7, with TRBD2 matching 7 bases. This clonotype originated in a woman aged 45-59 years with active or convalescent COVID-19. The sequenced sample was peripheral blood. As DNA, the CDR3 is TGTGCCAGCAGTGAGATACCTCCGGGAGGACCGAGGTACTTC. Translation gives CASSEIPPGGPRYF.